What follows are 14 T cell receptor beta chains derived from one specimen sequenced in a study of post-analysis software for immune sequencing data. Study outcomes and limitations: TRBV segments more frequent in patients than in controls numbered about 5 and included TRBV5-6, TRBV5-1 and TRBV20-1.

These TCRs' antigens remain unknown. TCR beta cDNA libraries had unique molecular identifiers. In TCRdb, the PCR reads were re-called with MiXCR into one record per CDR3 protein. This table has 450,000 or so distinct CDR3 sequences, under 55% appearing once. Sequenced sample: blood. These receptors were obtained from a girl aged 5-17 years with multiple sclerosis.

This clonotype occurred a few times. This sequence joins TRBV7-9 and TRBJ1-2; D not resolved. Germline V gene data show CDR1 as SEHNR and CDR2 as FQNEAQ (reference sequence). V was pared by 5 bases and J by 2 bases, with 12 bases between. The CDR3 runs 14 residues. The CDR3 here is CASSLPSVNYGYTF. The CDR3 nucleotides read TGTGCCAGCAGCCTCCCGTCTGTAAACTATGGCTACACCTTC. The full variable domain, rest sourced from reference TRBV7-9 and TRBJ1-2, is DTGVSQNPRHKITKRGQNVTFRCDPISEHNRLYWYRQTLGQGPEFLTYFQNEAQLEKSRLLSDRFSAERPKGSFSTLEIQRTEQGDSAMYLCASSLPSVNYGYTFGSGTRLTVV.

This clonotype was counted a few times. The chain combines TRBV29-1 with TRBJ2-7; tentatively, D is TRBD1 (7 bases). Germline V lookup: CDR1 SQVTM, CDR2 ANQGSEA. CDR3 length equals 12 residues. V dropped 3 bases and J dropped 6 bases, with 12 bases sitting between them. Here the CDR3 DNA reads TGCAGCGTTGACAGGGGGGCGTCCGAGCAGTACTTC. Protein product: CSVDRGASEQYF.

Worth noting for this clonotype: A read error may account for a junction end that differs from germline. The V gene is TRBV5-1, the J gene TRBJ2-1; D is ambiguous. CDR1 SGHRS and CDR2 YFSETQ come from the germline V gene. This CDR3 has 15 residues. The DNA for the CDR3 is TGCGCCAGCAGGATCGAGTTAAACTCCTACAATGAACAGTTCTTC. This codes for CASRIELNSYNEQFF.

This clonotype was picked up a small number of times. The chain couples TRBV20-1 to TRBJ1-2, with 7 bases fitting TRBD1. The J segment lost 5 bases and the V segment lost 7 bases, leaving 4 bases of the junction unmatched. The germline gives CDR1 DFQATT, CDR2 SNEGSKA (reference sequence). The CDR3 is 11 residues long. CDR3 amino acids: CSEGTEYGYTF. CDR3 DNA: TGCAGTGAAGGGACAGAATATGGCTACACCTTC.

The sample holds a few counts of this clonotype. The gene calls are TRBV6-5 and TRBJ2-1; 9 bases match TRBD2. The germline gives CDR1 MNHEY, CDR2 SVGAGI. The J segment lost 2 bases and the V segment lost 2 bases, leaving 7 bases of the junction unmatched. The CDR3 length is 17 residues. This CDR3 is CASSYPSSGMTYNEQFF. The CDR3 region has the DNA TGTGCCAGCAGTTACCCATCTAGCGGGATGACCTACAATGAGCAGTTCTTC.

The rearrangement uses TRBV7-2 and TRBJ2-3; D call uncertain. V shed 11 bases and J shed 6 bases, with 21 bases lying between them. There are 14 residues in the CDR3. Germline V lookup: CDR1 SGHTA, CDR2 FQGNSA. CDR3 sequence: CAGWSENSPDTQYF. CDR3 coding DNA: TGTGCCGGCTGGTCGGAGAATTCGCCGGATACGCAGTATTTT.

This clonotype came up a few times. The chain recombines TRBV4-1 with TRBJ1-2; D is unresolved. Germline V CDR1 and CDR2: MGHRA, YSYEKL. The CDR3 runs to 13 residues. Trimming shortened V by 0 bases and J by 8 bases, and 10 bases separated the two germline ends. CDR3 DNA sequence: TGCGCCAGCAGCCAAGAGTTCCCCGGCGGCTACACCTTC. Translated, it gives CASSQEFPGGYTF.

The chain links TRBV28 to TRBJ1-2, with TRBD1 matching 7 bases. V shed 10 bases and J 6 bases; nucleotides not matched to a gene: 11. The length of the CDR3 is 13 residues. The germline V gene has CDR1 MDHEN and CDR2 SYDVKM. CDR3 sequence (DNA): TGTGCCATCAGACCCGAGACAGGGAATGGCTACACCTTC. It encodes CAIRPETGNGYTF.

This chain joins TRBV7-2 and TRBJ1-4; D might be TRBD1 (5 bases). V lost 5 bases and J 4 bases, leaving 11 bases between the germline ends. The CDR3 consists of 14 residues. Per germline, CDR1 SGHTA and CDR2 FQGNSA. The CDR3 DNA is TGTGCCAGCAGCCGAGACAGTTATAATGAAAAACTGTTTTTT. It encodes CASSRDSYNEKLFF.

The chain has TRBV7-2 and TRBJ1-5; weak D call: TRBD1 (5 bases). This CDR3 has 16 residues. Germline V gene sequence: CDR1 SGHTA, CDR2 FQGNSA. The V end was cut by 1 base, the J end by 7 bases, with 17 bases between. The DNA of the CDR3 is TGTGCCAGCAGCTTAGTAGGGAGGGGCCATGGGCAGCCCCAGCATTTT. Translation gives CASSLVGRGHGQPQHF.

This clonotype has a single count. The genes are TRBV7-3 and TRBJ2-1; the match to TRBD2 covers 12 bases. The trim removed 4 bases at V and 10 bases at J, leaving 8 bases unmatched. Germline values: CDR1 SGHTA, CDR2 FQGTGA. The CDR3 is 15 residues long. Written as DNA, the CDR3 is TGTGCCAGCAGCTGGACTAGCGGGGCCTTAGGCGAGCAGTTCTTC. It codes for CASSWTSGALGEQFF.

This clonotype occurred once. The rearrangement uses TRBV20-1 and TRBJ1-4; D unclear. Germline V gene data show CDR1 as DFQATT and CDR2 as SNEGSKA (reference sequence). The V end lost 3 bases, the J end lost 3 bases, and 14 bases lay between the germline ends. The CDR3 is made up of 15 amino acids. CDR3 in DNA: TGCAGTGCTAGGAATATTGGTGTGGCTAATGAAAAACTGTTTTTT. The encoded protein is CSARNIGVANEKLFF.

The chain is built from TRBV28 and TRBJ1-2; 9 bases map to TRBD1. The ends lost 4 bases at V and 4 bases at J; junction bases unmatched: 1. Per germline, CDR1 MDHEN and CDR2 SYDVKM. The CDR3 covers 13 residues. The CDR3 region is CASSWDRVYGYTF. CDR3 in DNA: TGTGCCAGCAGTTGGGACAGGGTCTATGGCTACACCTTC.

This chain connects TRBV20-1 to TRBJ2-3; 8 bases fit TRBD1. The CDR3 is 15 residues long. CDR1 and CDR2 (germline): DFQATT, SNEGSKA (reference sequence). V was pared by 3 bases and J by 0 bases, with 5 bases of the junction left unmatched. The CDR3 DNA reads TGCAGTGCTAGTGGTGACAGGGGAAGCACAGATACGCAGTATTTT. Protein: CSASGDRGSTDTQYF.